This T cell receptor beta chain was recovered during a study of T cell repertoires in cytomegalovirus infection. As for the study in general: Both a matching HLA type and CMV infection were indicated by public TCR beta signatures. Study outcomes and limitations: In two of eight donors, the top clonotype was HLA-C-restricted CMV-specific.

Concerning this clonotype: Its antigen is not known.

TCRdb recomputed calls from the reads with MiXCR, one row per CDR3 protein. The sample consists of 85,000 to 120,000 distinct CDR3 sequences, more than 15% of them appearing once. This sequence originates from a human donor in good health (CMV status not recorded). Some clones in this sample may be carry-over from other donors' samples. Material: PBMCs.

CDR3 nucleotides: TGTGCCAGCAGTCTGACAGACATGAACACTGAAGCTTTCTTT. It encodes CASSLTDMNTEAFF. The rearrangement joins TRBV6-5 to TRBJ1-1, with TRBD1 as a possible D gene (5 bases). Germline CDR1 is MNHEY and CDR2 is SVGAGI. V shed 5 bases and J shed 0 bases, with 10 bases lying between them. The CDR3 sequence is 14 residues long.